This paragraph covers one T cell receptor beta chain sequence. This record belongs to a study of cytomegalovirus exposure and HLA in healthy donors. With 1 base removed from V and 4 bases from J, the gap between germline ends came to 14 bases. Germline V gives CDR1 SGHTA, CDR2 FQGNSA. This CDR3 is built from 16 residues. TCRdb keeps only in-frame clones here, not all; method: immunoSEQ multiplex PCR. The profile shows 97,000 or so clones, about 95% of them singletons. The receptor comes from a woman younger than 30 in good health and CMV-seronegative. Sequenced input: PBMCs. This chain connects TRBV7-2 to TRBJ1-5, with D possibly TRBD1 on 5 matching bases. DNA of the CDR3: TGTGCCAGCAGCTTAGGGCAGGGTGGGACTAATCAGCCCCAGCATTTT. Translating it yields CASSLGQGGTNQPQHF.